The 26 T cell receptor beta chains below all came from one sample that was sequenced in a study of T cells in women clearing cervical HPV infection. The assay was immunoSEQ multiplex PCR, and TCRdb's table has in-frame clones only and misses some. In total, the table holds 12,000 or so clones. Sequencing was performed on blood buffy coat. These receptors were collected from a woman aged 18 to 75 with a cervical HPV16 infection that either progressed to CIN3+ or cleared (not recorded which).

Concerning this clone itself: The read terminates 3 residues before the CDR3 end, so the remaining end is supplied by the germline J gene. The chain is built from TRBV7-8 and TRBJ2-1; the D gene is possibly TRBD1 (5 bases). The CDR3 length is 15 residues. The V end lost 3 bases, the J end lost 2 bases, and 11 bases lay between the germline ends. Germline-derived CDR1 and CDR2 are SGHVS and FQNEAQ. The covered CDR3 bases are TGTGCCAGCAGCTTGGGGCCAGCTACCTACAATGAG. Translating it yields CASSLGPATYNE. The entire CDR3 protein reads CASSLGPATYNEQFF.

Remarks on this clone: The read ends 3 residues shy of where the CDR3 ends; the end is completed using the germline J gene. The gene calls are TRBV30 and TRBJ1-6; D uncertain. The germline CDR1 and CDR2 sequences are GTSNPN and SVGIG (reference sequence). The CDR3 has 14 residues. Trimming took off 0 bases at V and 3 bases at J, with 6 bases between the two ends. CDR3 protein: CAWSVLDYNSPLHF. The covered CDR3 bases are TGTGCCTGGAGTGTACTCGACTATAATTCACCC. Together with reference TRBV30 and TRBJ1-6, the CDR3 gives the full variable domain: SQTIHQWPATLVQPVGSPLSLECTVEGTSNPNLYWYRQAAGRGLQLLFYSVGIGQISSEVPQNLSASRPQDRQFILSSKKLLLSDSGFYLCAWSVLDYNSPLHFGNGTRLTVT.

Comment on this clone: The read falls 3 residues short of the CDR3 end, and the missing part is taken from the germline J gene. The chain combines TRBV20-1 with TRBJ1-4; D is possibly TRBD1 (5 bases). The V end lost 3 bases, the J end lost 5 bases, and 10 bases lay between the germline ends. The germline gives CDR1 DFQATT, CDR2 SNEGSKA (reference sequence). The CDR3 has 13 amino acids. The CDR3 loop is CSASSGLNEKLFF. The DNA read from the CDR3 is TGCAGTGCTAGTTCGGGACTCAATGAAAAA.

Comments on this clone: Read coverage stops 3 residues before the CDR3 terminus; the germline J gene supplies the remainder. The chain links TRBV5-1 to TRBJ2-1; TRBD1 might be the D (6 bases). The CDR3 is 15 amino acids. Looked up from germline, CDR1 is SGHRS and CDR2 is YFSETQ. Trimming took off 2 bases at V and 3 bases at J, with 12 bases between the two ends. CDR3 residues: CASSFGQSVYNEQFF. CDR3 DNA (partial): TGCGCCAGCAGCTTCGGACAGTCCGTCTACAATGAG.

Regarding this clone: The CDR3 end lies 3 residues beyond the end of the read and is filled in from the germline J gene. The chain is built from TRBV5-1 and TRBJ1-5; TRBD1 might be the D (5 bases). This CDR3 has 13 residues. V was trimmed by 0 bases and J by 6 bases, leaving 7 bases between them. Germline CDR1 is SGHRS and CDR2 is YFSETQ. CDR3 DNA, as far as it was read: TGCGCCAGCAGCTTGGCCGGGGGTCAGCCC. This gives the protein CASSLAGGQP. The complete CDR3 reads CASSLAGGQPQHF.

For this clone: The DNA ends 3 residues before the CDR3 does, and the rest of the CDR3 is filled in from the germline J gene. The V gene is TRBV28, the J gene TRBJ1-2; TRBD1 is a possible D gene (5 bases). Germline CDR1 and CDR2: MDHEN and SYDVKM. Trimming pared 3 bases from V and 3 bases from J, leaving 5 bases between. The CDR3 has 12 amino acids. The CDR3 sequence is CASSFRDYGYTF. CDR3 DNA, as far as it was read: TGTGCCAGCAGTTTCAGGGACTATGGC.

For this clone: The CDR3 is cut off 3 residues early in the read; its end comes from the germline J gene. This chain connects TRBV19 to TRBJ2-2; weak D call: TRBD2 (6 bases). V was pared by 3 bases and J by 3 bases, with 8 bases between. The length of the CDR3 is 14 residues. CDR1 LNHDA and CDR2 SQIVND come from the germline V gene (reference sequence). CDR3 DNA, as far as it was read: TGTGCCAGTAGTATTGCGGGGTACACCGGGGAG. Amino acid sequence: CASSIAGYTGE. From start to end, the CDR3 is CASSIAGYTGELFF.

Points on this clone: Coverage ceases 3 residues before the CDR3 finishes, and the germline J gene fills in the end. The J gene is TRBJ1-4, the V gene TRBV5-1; no definite D call. Trimming took off 0 bases at V and 0 bases at J, with 6 bases between the two ends. The CDR3 is 15 amino acids. Germline V gene sequence: CDR1 SGHRS, CDR2 YFSETQ. CDR3 DNA (partial): TGCGCCAGCAGCTTGGGACAAACAACTAATGAAAAA. It specifies CASSLGQTTNEK. In full, the CDR3 reads CASSLGQTTNEKLFF.

For this clone: The observed sequence ends 3 residues before the CDR3 terminus, with the missing tail filled in from the germline J gene. The chain employs TRBV11-1 and TRBJ2-5, with 13 bases that match TRBD2. This CDR3 has 15 residues. The V segment lost 5 bases and the J segment 4 bases; nucleotides outside the gene matches: 4. CDR1 SGHAT and CDR2 FQDESV come from the germline V gene (reference sequence). CDR3 DNA, as far as it was read: TGTGCCAGCAGCGCCACTAGCGGGGGGGGAGAGACC. Protein sequence: CASSATSGGGET. The whole CDR3 is CASSATSGGGETQYF. The whole variable domain, remainder taken from reference TRBV11-1 and TRBJ2-5, is EAEVAQSPRYKITEKSQAVAFWCDPISGHATLYWYRQILGQGPELLVQFQDESVVDDSQLPKDRFSAERLKGVDSTLKIQPAELGDSAMYLCASSATSGGGETQYFGPGTRLLVL.

About this clone: The sequence runs out 3 residues before the end of the CDR3; the remainder is reconstructed from the germline J gene. V is TRBV6-2 or TRBV6-3 and J is TRBJ1-2; D unresolved. Germline CDR1 reads MNHEY; CDR2 reads SVGEGT. The length of the CDR3 is 13 residues. Partial CDR3 DNA: TGTGCCAGCAGGAAAAGGACTACAGATACG. This codes for CASRKRTTDT. Given in full, the CDR3 is CASRKRTTDTYTF.

Points on this clone: Sequencing ends 3 residues short of the CDR3 end; the germline J gene provides the rest. V and J are TRBV19 and TRBJ1-2; 10 bases align to TRBD1. The CDR3 covers 17 residues. The trim removed 7 bases at V and 1 base at J, leaving 12 bases unmatched. The germline V gene encodes CDR1 LNHDA and CDR2 SQIVND (reference sequence). The sequenced CDR3 bases are TGTGCCAGTATCGACTTTGGGACAGGGGCCCGTAACTATGGC. Protein: CASIDFGTGARNYG. The whole CDR3 sequence reads CASIDFGTGARNYGYTF.

Concerning this clone itself: The CDR3 extends 3 residues past the end of the read, so its final part is completed from the germline J gene. The chain has TRBV28 and TRBJ2-3; 9 bases fit TRBD2. This CDR3 has 15 residues. V was pared by 8 bases and J by 5 bases, with 11 bases of the junction left unmatched. Germline V CDR1 and CDR2: MDHEN, SYDVKM. The CDR3 sequence: CASWSSGAYGDTQYF. The part of the CDR3 DNA that was read is TGTGCCAGCTGGTCTAGCGGGGCCTACGGAGATACG.

Comment on this clone: Sequencing ends 3 residues short of the CDR3 end; the germline J gene provides the rest. V usage is TRBV5-4 and J usage is TRBJ1-6; D is unclear. Trimming shortened V by 0 bases and J by 4 bases, and 11 bases separated the two germline ends. CDR3 size: 16 residues. Germline V lookup: CDR1 SGHNT, CDR2 YYREEE (reference sequence). CDR3 bases read: TGTGCCAGCAGCTTGGCCCGCGGATCGTATAATTCACCC. Its protein product is CASSLARGSYNSP. The entire CDR3 sequence reads CASSLARGSYNSPLHF. Variable domain in full (rest from reference TRBV5-4 and TRBJ1-6): ETGVTQSPTHLIKTRGQQVTLRCSSQSGHNTVSWYQQALGQGPQFIFQYYREEENGRGNFPPRFSGLQFPNYSSELNVNALELDDSALYLCASSLARGSYNSPLHFGNGTRLTVT.

Points on this clone: The observed sequence ends 3 residues before the CDR3 terminus, with the missing tail filled in from the germline J gene. The chain joins TRBV9 to TRBJ2-7; 8 nucleotides line up with TRBD2. The germline gives CDR1 SGDLS, CDR2 YYNGEE. The CDR3 loop spans 15 amino acids. The trim removed 4 bases at V and 3 bases at J, leaving 9 bases unmatched. The CDR3 here is CASSPNRGGNYEQYF. The sequenced part of the CDR3 DNA is TGTGCCAGCAGCCCCAATCGGGGGGGCAACTACGAG.

Worth noting for this clone: The DNA ends 3 residues before the CDR3 does, and the rest of the CDR3 is filled in from the germline J gene. The J gene is TRBJ1-3, the V gene TRBV5-3; D possibly corresponds to TRBD1 (5 bases). TRBV5-3 is given ORF status, its function remaining uncertain. The CDR3 is 15 amino acids. V gave up 2 bases and J gave up 4 bases, with 13 bases separating them. CDR3 DNA (partial): TGTGCCAGAAGCTTTACCAGGGTGAGCGGAAACACC. It codes for CARSFTRVSGNT. The entire CDR3 protein reads CARSFTRVSGNTIYF.

Remarks on this clone: The junction does not match germline at one end; this may be a read error. The read comes to an end 3 residues before the CDR3 does, leaving the germline J gene to fill in the end. The chain has TRBV30 and TRBJ1-4; D is unresolved. This CDR3 spans 13 amino acids. The V gene's germline CDR1 is GTSNPN and CDR2 SVGIG (reference sequence). Here the CDR3 reads CTWQPADSIKLFF. CDR3 bases read: TGTACCTGGCAACCGGCCGACTCAATAAAA.

Notes on this clone: The observed sequence ends 3 residues before the CDR3 terminus, with the missing tail filled in from the germline J gene. V and J are TRBV18 and TRBJ2-1; 10 bases line up with TRBD1. The CDR3 contains 16 residues. In germline, CDR1 is KGHSH, CDR2 LQKENI. V dropped 1 base and J dropped 5; count of bases not matched to a gene: 5. The CDR3 bases that were read are TGTGCCAGCTCACCACAAGGGACAGGGGTTAACAATGAG. Amino acids: CASSPQGTGVNNE. The entire CDR3 sequence reads CASSPQGTGVNNEQFF. The full variable domain, rest sourced from reference TRBV18 and TRBJ2-1, is NAGVMQNPRHLVRRRGQEARLRCSPMKGHSHVYWYRQLPEEGLKFMVYLQKENIIDESGMPKERFSAEFPKEGPSILRIQQVVRGDSAAYFCASSPQGTGVNNEQFFGPGTRLTVL.

This clone is classed as medium-sized (0.01 to 0.1%) by frequency. Read coverage stops 3 residues before the CDR3 terminus; the germline J gene supplies the remainder. The J gene is TRBJ2-2, the V gene TRBV7-9; D remains unclear. Germline CDR1 and CDR2: SEHNR and FQNEAQ (reference sequence). The CDR3 consists of 14 residues. The V end was cut by 7 bases, the J end by 4 bases, with 13 bases between. CDR3 DNA (partial): TGTGCCAGCATGGCAGGTCGCCGCACCGGGGAG. The encoded protein is CASMAGRRTGE. The entire CDR3 protein is CASMAGRRTGELFF. The entire variable domain, with the rest obtained from reference TRBV7-9 and TRBJ2-2, is as follows: DTGVSQNPRHKITKRGQNVTFRCDPISEHNRLYWYRQTLGQGPEFLTYFQNEAQLEKSRLLSDRFSAERPKGSFSTLEIQRTEQGDSAMYLCASMAGRRTGELFFGEGSRLTVL.

With respect to this clone: Sequencing ends 3 residues short of the CDR3 end; the germline J gene provides the rest. The chain employs TRBV30 and TRBJ2-3, with D maybe TRBD1 (5 bases). The CDR3 covers 15 residues. The germline gives CDR1 GTSNPN, CDR2 SVGIG (reference sequence). V gave up 4 bases and J gave up 3 bases, with 17 bases separating them. The chain's CDR3 is CAWTRQPEATDTQYF. Partial CDR3 DNA: TGTGCCTGGACCAGACAGCCCGAGGCAACAGATACG.

To note about this clone: The read ends 3 residues shy of where the CDR3 ends; the end is completed using the germline J gene. The chain carries TRBV20-1 and TRBJ1-2; 8 bases are a match to TRBD1. V was pared by 4 bases and J by 4 bases, with 8 bases of the junction left unmatched. The CDR3 runs 14 residues. CDR1 is DFQATT, CDR2 SNEGSKA, per germline (reference sequence). The CDR3 here is CSATPTGEGYGYTF. The DNA read from the CDR3 is TGCAGTGCTACTCCGACAGGGGAAGGCTATGGC.

The CDR3 bases that were read are TGTGCCAGCAAGGATGGAGGAGGGGGTCAGCCC. Translation: CASKDGGGGQP. The complete CDR3 protein is CASKDGGGGQPQHF. The J gene is TRBJ1-5, the V gene TRBV6-2 or TRBV6-3, with D possibly being TRBD1 (6 bases). The sequence runs out 3 residues before the end of the CDR3; the remainder is reconstructed from the germline J gene. This CDR3 has 14 amino acids. CDR1 is MNHEY and CDR2 is SVGEGT in the germline V gene. Deletions cut 7 bases from V and 6 bases from J, with 16 bases between.

About this clone itself: The read terminates 3 residues ahead of where the CDR3 ends, so the germline J gene completes it. The V gene is TRBV16, the J gene TRBJ1-1; D remains unclear. The CDR3 is 13 amino acids. The germline V gene has CDR1 KGHSY and CDR2 FQNENV. Incomplete CDR3 DNA: TGTGCCAGCAGCCAATCCACAGTGGCACCA. Its protein is CASSQSTVAP. Given in full, the CDR3 is CASSQSTVAPAFF.

Regarding this clone: The CDR3 end falls 3 residues outside the read, so it is completed with the germline J gene. The chain is built from TRBV20-1 and TRBJ2-1; 7 nucleotides align to TRBD2. Germline V CDR1 and CDR2: DFQATT, SNEGSKA (reference sequence). The length of the CDR3 is 14 residues. V lost 3 bases, J lost 0 bases, and 2 bases stayed unmatched. CDR3 in amino acids: CSASGTTSYNEQFF. Partial CDR3 DNA: TGCAGTGCTAGCGGGACTACCTCCTACAATGAG.

Details on this clone: The sequenced fragment ends 3 residues before the CDR3 boundary, so the rest is inferred from the germline J gene. The chain combines TRBV7-9 with TRBJ2-1; the match to TRBD2 covers 12 bases. The CDR3 is 15 residues long. Germline V gives CDR1 SEHNR, CDR2 FQNEAQ (reference sequence). V trimming: 5 bases; J trimming: 4 bases; junction bases outside the gene matches: 3. CDR3 bases read: TGTGCCAGCAGCACCGGGACTAGCGGGTACAATGAG. Amino acids: CASSTGTSGYNE. The complete CDR3 sequence is CASSTGTSGYNEQFF.

For this clone: The sequenced fragment ends 3 residues before the CDR3 boundary, so the rest is inferred from the germline J gene. The gene calls are TRBV23-1 and TRBJ1-6, with D perhaps TRBD1 (5 bases). TRBV23-1 has ORF status, its function being uncertain. CDR3 length equals 14 residues. V was pared by 11 bases and J by 3 bases, with 14 bases between. The CDR3 loop reads CARAGHHYNSPLHF. The covered CDR3 bases are TGCGCCCGCGCCGGACATCACTATAATTCACCC.

Points on this clone: The CDR3 is cut off 3 residues early in the read; its end comes from the germline J gene. The rearrangement links TRBV11-2 to TRBJ2-7; TRBD1 agrees at 7 bases. The CDR3 covers 13 residues. In germline, CDR1 is SGHAT, CDR2 FQNNGV. Germline trimming cut 5 bases from V and 4 bases from J; bases unmatched to any gene: 5. Partial CDR3 DNA: TGTGCCAGCAGCCCGGACAGGAAATACGAG. Encoded protein: CASSPDRKYE. The whole CDR3 sequence reads CASSPDRKYEQYF.